These 17 T cell receptor beta chains originate from one sample sequenced in a study of OX40 agonist ivuxolimab in advanced cancers. Produced via immunoSEQ multiplex PCR; TCRdb's table is partial and in-frame only. This sample has about 46,000 clones, with 88% found just once. The input for sequencing was CD4+ or CD8+ T cells sorted from blood, taken in a trial of the OX40 agonist ivuxolimab. These TCRs come from an adult with an advanced solid tumor such as melanoma, head and neck, liver or kidney cancer.

The chain joins TRBV10-2 to TRBJ2-7, with 8 bases aligning to TRBD1. In germline, CDR1 is WSHSY, CDR2 SAAADI. The CDR3 runs 14 residues. The V segment lost 5 bases and the J segment 0 bases; nucleotides outside the gene matches: 3. The CDR3 sequence is CASSRDRSSYEQYF. As DNA, the CDR3 is TGCGCCAGCAGTAGGGACAGGTCCTCCTACGAGCAGTACTTC.

The count of this clone is one. This chain links TRBV10-3 with TRBJ1-1; 7 bases map to TRBD1. The CDR3 loop spans 15 amino acids. CDR1 and CDR2 from the germline V gene are ENHRY and SYGVKD. V was clipped by 2 bases and J by 4 bases; unmatched bases: 7. Here the CDR3 DNA reads TGTGCCATCAGTGAGCGTCAGGGGGAACGCACTGAAGCTTTCTTT. Translation gives CAISERQGERTEAFF.

The rearrangement joins TRBV29-1 to TRBJ1-1; D is undetermined. There are 15 residues in the CDR3. CDR1 and CDR2 (germline): SQVTM, ANQGSEA. With 2 bases removed from V and 1 base from J, the gap between germline ends came to 14 bases. CDR3 region: CSVESLAGPNTEAFF. The CDR3 nucleotides read TGCAGCGTTGAAAGTTTGGCAGGCCCGAACACTGAAGCTTTCTTT.

The chain recombines TRBV9 with TRBJ2-2; D might be TRBD1 or TRBD2, each matching 6 bases. This CDR3 region has 15 residues. V gave up 3 bases and J gave up 4 bases, with 13 bases separating them. Germline values: CDR1 SGDLS, CDR2 YYNGEE. CDR3 sequence (DNA): TGTGCCAGCAGCGGAGGAGGGGGGCTCACCGGGGAGCTGTTTTTT. It is translated as CASSGGGGLTGELFF.

This sequence joins TRBV6-4 and TRBJ2-1; D ambiguous. Trimming removed 4 bases at V and 8 bases at J, with 12 bases between. Germline V gene sequence: CDR1 MRHNA, CDR2 SNTAGT. This CDR3 region has 13 residues. CDR3 DNA: TGTGCCAGCAGTGTAGGCGAGTCAGATGAGCAGTTCTTC. It codes for CASSVGESDEQFF.

This chain joins TRBV2 and TRBJ1-2; D gene ambiguous. Germline values: CDR1 SNHLY, CDR2 FYNNEI. This CDR3 contains 12 residues. V was shortened by 7 bases and J by 3 bases, with 9 bases between the two germline ends. DNA for the CDR3: TGTGCCAGCATGAAGGGAGACTATGGCTACACCTTC. Protein product: CASMKGDYGYTF.

Turning to this clone: The sample carries other DNA sequences with the same CDR3. The CDR3 coding sequence is TGCGCCAGCAGCTTGGGTCGCACTACAGTCTTGGGGGAGCAGTACTTC. Its protein product is CASSLGRTTVLGEQYF. This chain joins TRBV5-1 and TRBJ2-7; no clear D gene. Deletions cut 0 bases from V and 7 bases from J, with 20 bases between. The CDR3 spans 16 residues. CDR1 and CDR2 (germline): SGHRS, YFSETQ. Full variable domain (missing parts from reference TRBV5-1 and TRBJ2-7): KAGVTQTPRYLIKTRGQQVTLSCSPISGHRSVSWYQQTPGQGLQFLFEYFSETQRNKGNFPGRFSGRQFSNSRSEMNVSTLELGDSALYLCASSLGRTTVLGEQYFGPGTRLTVT.

V and J are TRBV5-1 and TRBJ1-5; D remains ambiguous. CDR1 and CDR2 from the germline V gene are SGHRS and YFSETQ. The germline V and J ends were trimmed by 0 bases and 0 bases, with 7 bases remaining between them. The CDR3 runs to 15 residues. The CDR3, as DNA: TGCGCCAGCAGCTTGGAAGGGAATAGCAATCAGCCCCAGCATTTT. Protein: CASSLEGNSNQPQHF.

The chain carries TRBV18 and TRBJ1-1; D remains unclear. The CDR3 contains 12 residues. Germline CDR1 reads KGHSH; CDR2 reads LQKENI. Trimming removed 3 bases at V and 11 bases at J, with 13 bases between. CDR3 sequence (DNA): TGTGCCAGCTCACCCTCCGGGAAAGAGGCTTTCTTT. Protein product: CASSPSGKEAFF. The full variable domain, its missing parts supplied by reference TRBV18 and TRBJ1-1, is NAGVMQNPRHLVRRRGQEARLRCSPMKGHSHVYWYRQLPEEGLKFMVYLQKENIIDESGMPKERFSAEFPKEGPSILRIQQVVRGDSAAYFCASSPSGKEAFFGQGTRLTVV.

The chain uses TRBV5-4 and TRBJ2-2; no clear D gene. The CDR3 length is 13 residues. Trimming left V 4 bases short and J 7 bases short, with 11 bases between. Germline CDR1 SGHNT, CDR2 YYREEE (reference sequence). CDR3 coding DNA: TGTGCCAGCAGCATCCTAGATGTCGGGGAGCTGTTTTTT. Its protein product is CASSILDVGELFF. The entire variable domain, with the rest obtained from reference TRBV5-4 and TRBJ2-2, is as follows: ETGVTQSPTHLIKTRGQQVTLRCSSQSGHNTVSWYQQALGQGPQFIFQYYREEENGRGNFPPRFSGLQFPNYSSELNVNALELDDSALYLCASSILDVGELFFGEGSRLTVL.

This clone appeared a single time. The rearrangement uses TRBV6-5 and TRBJ2-3; 10 nucleotides agree with TRBD2. The ends lost 2 bases at V and 4 bases at J; junction bases unmatched: 6. CDR3 length: 16 residues. The germline V gene has CDR1 MNHEY and CDR2 SVGAGI. CDR3 sequence reads: CASSYSGRESSDTQYF. The CDR3 DNA follows: TGTGCCAGCAGTTACAGCGGGAGGGAATCATCAGATACGCAGTATTTT.

This clone has a handful of counts. This is likely a read error, given that the CDR3 carries no conserved phenylalanine or tryptophan at its end. The DNA is left out, because the CDR3 cannot be placed on it with certainty; the CDR3 is given as TCRdb lists it. The CDR3 loop reads CATTAQWI. This sequence joins TRBV5-5 and TRBJ1-3. Germline CDR1 SGHKS, CDR2 YYEKEE (reference sequence). The CDR3 spans 8 residues, counting both ends.

As concerns this clone: Distinct nucleotide sequences in the sample also encode this CDR3. CDR3 amino acids: CASSPRTDTQYF. Written as DNA, the CDR3 is TGTGCCAGCAGTCCCCGCACAGATACGCAGTATTTT. This chain uses TRBV27 with TRBJ2-3; the D is unclear. The germline V gene has CDR1 MNHEY and CDR2 SMNVEV (reference sequence). V shed 5 bases and J shed 1 base, with 4 bases lying between them. The CDR3 runs 12 residues.

V and J are TRBV4-1 and TRBJ2-5; 9 nucleotides line up with TRBD2. Germline CDR1 MGHRA, CDR2 YSYEKL. The CDR3 is made up of 15 amino acids. V lost 3 bases, J lost 5 bases, and 7 bases stayed unmatched. Here the CDR3 DNA reads TGCGCCAGCAGCCATAGCGGGAGCGCTTGGGAGACCCAGTACTTC. It is translated as CASSHSGSAWETQYF.

The chain combines TRBV2 with TRBJ1-2, with no clear D. Germline V lookup: CDR1 SNHLY, CDR2 FYNNEI. V was pared by 6 bases and J by 1 base, with 15 bases between. This CDR3 is built from 15 residues. The DNA for the CDR3 is TGTGCCAGCAGGCAGTCAAACCATATTAACTATGGCTACACCTTC. Translated, it gives CASRQSNHINYGYTF.

This clone was observed a single time. The gene calls are TRBV13 and TRBJ2-3; D remains unclear. The CDR3 extends over 12 amino acids. Looked up from germline, CDR1 is PRHDT and CDR2 is FYEKMQ (reference sequence). Trimming took off 4 bases at V and 5 bases at J, with 7 bases between the two ends. The CDR3 bases are TGTGCCAGCAGCTCAAGTGGAGATACGCAGTATTTT. Translating it yields CASSSSGDTQYF. Complete variable domain (other parts from reference TRBV13 and TRBJ2-3): AAGVIQSPRHLIKEKRETATLKCYPIPRHDTVYWYQQGPGQDPQFLISFYEKMQSDKGSIPDRFSAQQFSDYHSELNMSSLELGDSALYFCASSSSGDTQYFGPGTRLTVL.

V is TRBV5-1 and J is TRBJ2-1, with TRBD2 identical over 16 bases. CDR3 length: 19 residues. The germline gives CDR1 SGHRS, CDR2 YFSETQ. Trimming cost V 3 bases and J 8 bases; bases outside gene matches: 14. CDR3 DNA sequence: TGCGCCAGCAGCTACCCGGGACTAGCGGGAGGGCCTAGGTGGGATGAGCAGTTCTTC. This translates into CASSYPGLAGGPRWDEQFF.